This T cell receptor beta chain was recovered during a study of T cells in Graves' hyperthyroidism and ophthalmopathy. Exclusion criteria comprised uncontrolled infection, other autoimmune disease, pregnancy or lactation. Orbital computed tomography, thyroid ultrasound, serum thyroxine and TRAb, and clinical symptoms together informed the diagnoses. Researchers took RNA transcripts and amplified the TCR beta CDR3 regions from them. In the first-round RT-PCR of the TCR CDR3, the HTBI primer set was used. TCRdb re-called the multiplex PCR reads with MiXCR, one entry per CDR3 protein. Of more than 500,000 distinct CDR3 sequences in the sample, 46% were seen once. Study conclusions and caveats: Classification by a 13 V-J model distinguished ophthalmopathy from stable hyperthyroidism. For ophthalmopathy, model prediction preceded onset by a median 6.5 months.

A few counts support this clonotype. Antigen unknown. CDR1 SEHNR and CDR2 FQNEAQ come from the germline V gene (reference sequence). The CDR3 has 15 amino acids. The V end was cut by 0 bases, the J end by 4 bases, with 10 bases between. The material sequenced was peripheral blood or thyroid tissue (not recorded which). The gene calls are TRBV7-9 and TRBJ1-3; D remains unclear. The TCR originated in an adult woman with Graves' disease, either hyperthyroidism or ophthalmopathy (not recorded which). CDR3 sequence: CASSLAGSGGNTIYF. The CDR3 nucleotides read TGTGCCAGCAGCTTAGCGGGATCGGGAGGAAACACCATATATTTT.